The 2 T cell receptor beta chains listed next were all sequenced from one sample in a study of vaccination and CD4 T cells after COVID-19. This sample's treatment: roughly 10-day PBMC culture with coronavirus spike peptide pools or control peptides (ViraFEST assay). At the Johns Hopkins FTIC core, DNA taken from cultured CD4+ T cells was sequenced by way of the Oncomine TCR Beta short-read assay. TCRdb analysed the PCR reads with MiXCR anew, one entry per CDR3 protein. Of under 20,000 distinct CDR3 sequences listed, roughly 43% are singletons. The antigens for these receptors are not known. Sequencing was performed on CD4+ T cells from blood, cultured in vitro, taken after SARS-CoV-2 vaccination. These receptors came from a human donor who had recovered from COVID-19.

The V call is TRBV5-4, the J call TRBJ2-1; 8 bases align to TRBD1. The germline V gene has CDR1 SGHNT and CDR2 YYREEE (reference sequence). The V and J ends lost 4 bases and 1 base, in that order; junction bases with no gene match: 4. CDR3 length: 15 residues. The CDR3 is CASSPTGGSYNEQFF. The CDR3 nucleotides read TGTGCCAGCAGCCCTACAGGGGGGTCCTACAATGAGCAGTTCTTC.

This chain uses TRBV7-8 with TRBJ2-7; D uncertain. Looked up from germline, CDR1 is SGHVS and CDR2 is FQNEAQ. This CDR3 has 13 residues. Trimming removed 6 bases from V and 6 bases from J, with 15 bases in between. CDR3 residues: CASSSDPALEQYF. The CDR3 region has the DNA TGTGCCAGCAGTTCCGATCCGGCCCTCGAGCAGTACTTC.